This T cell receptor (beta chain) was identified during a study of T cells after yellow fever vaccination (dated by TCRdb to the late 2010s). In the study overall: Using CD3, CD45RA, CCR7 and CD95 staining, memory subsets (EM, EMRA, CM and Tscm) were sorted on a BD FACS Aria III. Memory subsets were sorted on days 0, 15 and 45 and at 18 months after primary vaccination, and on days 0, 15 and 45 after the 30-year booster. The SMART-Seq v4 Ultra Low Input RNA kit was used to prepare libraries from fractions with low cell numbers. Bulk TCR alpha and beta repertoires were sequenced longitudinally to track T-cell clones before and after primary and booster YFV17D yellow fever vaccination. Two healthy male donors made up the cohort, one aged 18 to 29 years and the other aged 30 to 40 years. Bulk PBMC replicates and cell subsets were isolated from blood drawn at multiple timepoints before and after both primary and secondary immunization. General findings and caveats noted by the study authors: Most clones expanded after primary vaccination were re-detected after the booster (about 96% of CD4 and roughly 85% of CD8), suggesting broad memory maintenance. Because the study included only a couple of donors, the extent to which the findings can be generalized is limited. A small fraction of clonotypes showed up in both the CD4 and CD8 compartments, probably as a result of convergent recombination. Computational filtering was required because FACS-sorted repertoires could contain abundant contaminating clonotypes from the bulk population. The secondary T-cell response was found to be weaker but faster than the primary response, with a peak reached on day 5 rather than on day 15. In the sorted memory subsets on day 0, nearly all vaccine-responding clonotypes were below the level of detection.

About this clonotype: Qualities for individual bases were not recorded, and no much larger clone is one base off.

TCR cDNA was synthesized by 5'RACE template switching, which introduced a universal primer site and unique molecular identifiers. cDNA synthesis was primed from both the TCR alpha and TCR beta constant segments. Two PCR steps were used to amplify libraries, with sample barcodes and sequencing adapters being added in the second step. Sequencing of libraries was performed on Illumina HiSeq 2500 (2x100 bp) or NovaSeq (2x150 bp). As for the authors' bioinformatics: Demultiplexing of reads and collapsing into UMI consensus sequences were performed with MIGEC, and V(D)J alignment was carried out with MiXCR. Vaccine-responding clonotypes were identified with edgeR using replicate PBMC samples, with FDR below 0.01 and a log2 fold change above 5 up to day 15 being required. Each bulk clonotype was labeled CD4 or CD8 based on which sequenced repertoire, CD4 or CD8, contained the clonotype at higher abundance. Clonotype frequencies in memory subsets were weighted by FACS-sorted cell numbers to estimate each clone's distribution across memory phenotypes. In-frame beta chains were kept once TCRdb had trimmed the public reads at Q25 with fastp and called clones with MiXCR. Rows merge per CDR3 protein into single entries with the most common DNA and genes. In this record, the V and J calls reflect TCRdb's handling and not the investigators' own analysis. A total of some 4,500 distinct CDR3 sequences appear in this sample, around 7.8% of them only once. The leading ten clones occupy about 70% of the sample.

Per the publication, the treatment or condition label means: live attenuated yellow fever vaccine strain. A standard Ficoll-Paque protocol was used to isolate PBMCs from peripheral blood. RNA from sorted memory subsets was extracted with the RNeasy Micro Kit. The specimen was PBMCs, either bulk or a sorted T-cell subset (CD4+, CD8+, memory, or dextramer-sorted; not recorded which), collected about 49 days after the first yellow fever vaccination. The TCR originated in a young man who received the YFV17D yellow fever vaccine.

DNA sequence: TGTGCCAGCAGCAATAGGATGCCCTACGAGCAGTACTTC. It specifies CASSNRMPYEQYF. The chain is encoded by TRBV12-3 or TRBV12-4 joined to TRBJ2-7; too little of a D gene remains to name it. Relative to germline, V is 6 bases shorter and J is 2 bases shorter, with 11 bases between their ends. Including cysteine and phenylalanine, the CDR3 has 13 amino acids. Only the CDR3 portion is preserved as DNA: 39 bases, with reading frame beginning at the first base.